What follows is one TCR beta chain and its context. Its antigen is currently not known. Base qualities are not provided; no much larger clone lies one nucleotide away. The immunoSEQ Assay was used to sequence TCRbeta CDR3 regions. After extraction, genomic DNA underwent amplification by bias-controlled multiplex PCR, followed by high-throughput sequencing. The study's processing was this. To quantify the absolute abundance of every unique TCRbeta CDR3 region, sequences were collapsed and filtered. Usable DNA was measured by amplifying reference genes present in all nucleated cells, and TCRbeta template counts were normalized to that usable DNA to estimate T cell fraction. Repertoire TCRs were annotated as SARS-CoV-2-specific when V gene, CDR3 amino acid sequence and J gene were exactly matched to a known reactive TCR set. The reference SARS-CoV-2 TCR set came from MIRA and was filtered for enrichment in COVID-19-positive ImmuneCODE repertoires, removing public or cross-reactive TCRs. Drawing on the MIRA antigens, annotated TCRs were analysed further at the level of specific ORF or position within ORF. Depth was the summed frequency of annotated unique rearrangements, while breadth was defined as annotated unique rearrangements over total unique productive rearrangements. Two-sided Wilcoxon rank-sum tests were used to compare TCR breadth between groups. TCRdb's version of the immuneACCESS table is confined to in-frame rearrangements and falls short of the full clone set. An unresolved V gene accounts for under half of the shortfall where checked; the remainder is of unknown origin. V and J calls and clone size are given by that table; D and trimming were obtained from the DNA. This sample lists about half a million clones; 70% to 90% were detected once. The ten largest make up under 2% of the sample.

There are 18 amino acids in the CDR3, from cysteine to phenylalanine inclusive. CDR3 DNA only is kept here, 54 bases in frame from base 1. Unmatched junction bases come to 19, with V trimmed by 5 bases and J by 4 bases. The germline V gene (reference sequence) specifies MNHEY as CDR1 and SMNVEV as CDR2. These data come from a study of Ad26.COV2.S vaccination and SARS-CoV-2 variants (dated by TCRdb to the early 2020s). Regarding the research as a whole: Vaccine-arm donors were drawn from COV1001, a multicentre, randomized, double-blind, placebo-controlled phase I-IIa trial of Ad26.COV2.S in healthy adults. The TCR-sequenced set comprised approximately 32 samples: around 20 Ad26.COV2.S vaccine recipients, 5 placebo recipients and 8 SARS-CoV-2 convalescent individuals. Ad26.COV2.S was given intramuscularly at 5x10^10 or 1x10^11 viral particles, as a single shot or as two shots 56 days apart. TCRbeta repertoire sequencing served as the tool for gauging how specific and how broad the SARS-CoV-2-reactive T cell receptors were following Ad26.COV2.S vaccination. Investigators did not know the trial group allocation while performing experiments and assessing outcomes. Trial participants were randomized into five groups of five: low-dose or high-dose Ad26.COV2.S given once or twice, or placebo on both occasions.

What the treatment or condition label conveys for this sample: around 19 received Ad26.COV2.S at low or high dose, single or two shots; several received placebo; per-sample allocation not given. For vaccine and placebo recipients, the sequenced repertoires came from samples collected on day 63 after the first injection. Cohort 1b enrolled 20 to 30 adults aged 18-55 years at a single site in Boston, USA, between 29 July and 7 August 2020. Ad26.COV2.S was a replication-incompetent adenovirus type 26 vector that expressed a prefusion-stabilized SARS-CoV-2 spike protein derived from the original Wuhan strain. General conclusions and limits of the study: Non-spike TCR breadth was comparable between vaccine and placebo recipients, consistent with the vaccine containing only spike. After vaccination, substantial breadth of spike-specific CD8+ and CD4+ T cell responses was reported. Ad26.COV2.S recipients had higher spike-specific TCR breadth than placebo recipients (P = 0.0014). Comparing responses between vaccine doses or regimens was not something the study was powered to do. The authors noted that total T cell responses may have been underestimated by the TCR breadth and depth analyses.

The sample here was peripheral blood, taken in a trial of Ad26.COV2.S vaccine versus placebo. The rearranged chain carries TRBV27 and TRBJ1-1, and TRBD1 matches 7 of the central bases. This clonotype was obtained from a person between 18 and 59 years old who received the Ad26.COV2.S COVID-19 vaccine or a placebo. The CDR3 in this case is CASSGLGQASTGGTEAFF. The DNA reads TGTGCCAGCAGTGGCCTCGGACAGGCAAGCACCGGGGGCACTGAAGCTTTCTTT.